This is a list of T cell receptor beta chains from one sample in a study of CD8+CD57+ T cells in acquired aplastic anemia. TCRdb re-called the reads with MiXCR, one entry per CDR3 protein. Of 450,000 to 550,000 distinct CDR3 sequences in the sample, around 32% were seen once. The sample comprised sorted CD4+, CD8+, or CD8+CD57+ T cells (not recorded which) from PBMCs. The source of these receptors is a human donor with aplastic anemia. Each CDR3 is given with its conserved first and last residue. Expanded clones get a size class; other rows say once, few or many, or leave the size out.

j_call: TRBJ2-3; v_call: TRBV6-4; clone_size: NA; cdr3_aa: CASSEEPSTDTQYF
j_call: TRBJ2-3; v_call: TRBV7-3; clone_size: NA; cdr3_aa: CASSPSGRSTDTQYF
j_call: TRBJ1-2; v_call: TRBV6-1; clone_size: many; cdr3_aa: CASRRKDYGYTF
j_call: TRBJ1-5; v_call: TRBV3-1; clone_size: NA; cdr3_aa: CASSPGTTSQPQHF
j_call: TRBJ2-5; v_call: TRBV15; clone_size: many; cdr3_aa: CATSRDEMLAGDQETQYF
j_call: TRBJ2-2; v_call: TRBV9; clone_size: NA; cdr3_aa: CASSVFSNTGELFF
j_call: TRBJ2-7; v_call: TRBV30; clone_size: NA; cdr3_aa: CAWSGTRNNEQYF
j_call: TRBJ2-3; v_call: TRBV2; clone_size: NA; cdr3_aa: CASSFQGTDTQYF
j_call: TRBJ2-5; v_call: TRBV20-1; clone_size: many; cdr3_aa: CSAPLKGPAETQYF
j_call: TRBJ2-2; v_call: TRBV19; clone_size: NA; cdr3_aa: CASSWGRGTGELFF
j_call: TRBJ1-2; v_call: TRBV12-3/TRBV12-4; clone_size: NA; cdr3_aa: CASSRGTGSAVSGYTF
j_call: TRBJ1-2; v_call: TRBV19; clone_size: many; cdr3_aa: CASSMWRRGYTF
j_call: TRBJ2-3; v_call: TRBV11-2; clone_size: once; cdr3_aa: CATSESASGGAADTQYF
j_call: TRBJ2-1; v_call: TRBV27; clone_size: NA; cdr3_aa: CASSLCNLTSEDEQFF
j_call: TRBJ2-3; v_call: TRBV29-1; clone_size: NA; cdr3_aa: CSVVGWVSTDTQYF
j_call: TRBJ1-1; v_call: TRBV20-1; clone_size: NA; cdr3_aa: CSASPGVGTEAFF
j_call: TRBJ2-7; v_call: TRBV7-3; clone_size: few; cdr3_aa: CASSLYVGYEQYF
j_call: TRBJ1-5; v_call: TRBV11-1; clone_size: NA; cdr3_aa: CASSLQGGGYSNQPQHF
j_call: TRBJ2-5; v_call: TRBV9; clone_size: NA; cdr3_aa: CASRGGEETQYF
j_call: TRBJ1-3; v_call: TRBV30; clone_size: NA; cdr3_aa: CAWSVTGLGNTIYF
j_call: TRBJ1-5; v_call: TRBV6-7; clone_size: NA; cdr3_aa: CASSQLKQPQHF
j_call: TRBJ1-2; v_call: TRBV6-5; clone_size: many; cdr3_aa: CASSYPGYGYTF
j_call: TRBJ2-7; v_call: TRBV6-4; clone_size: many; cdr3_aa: CASSDLRDSPTYEQYF
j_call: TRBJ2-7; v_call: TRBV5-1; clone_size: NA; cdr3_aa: CASSQQGPSYEQYF
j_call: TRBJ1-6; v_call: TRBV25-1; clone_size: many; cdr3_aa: CASRPPPLSPLHF
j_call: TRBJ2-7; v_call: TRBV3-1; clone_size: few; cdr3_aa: CASSQDQLAGRSYEQYF
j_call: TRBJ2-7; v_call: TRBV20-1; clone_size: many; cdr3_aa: CSARESGYYEQYF
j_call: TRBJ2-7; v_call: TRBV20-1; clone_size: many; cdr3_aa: CSADRQGGGYEQYF
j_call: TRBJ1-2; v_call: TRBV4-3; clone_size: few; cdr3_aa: CASSRLSEGYGYTF
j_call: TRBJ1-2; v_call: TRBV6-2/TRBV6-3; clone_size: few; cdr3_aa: CASSYSRSGGNYGYTF
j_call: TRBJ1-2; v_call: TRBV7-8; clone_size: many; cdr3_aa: CASSAGATVDYGYTF